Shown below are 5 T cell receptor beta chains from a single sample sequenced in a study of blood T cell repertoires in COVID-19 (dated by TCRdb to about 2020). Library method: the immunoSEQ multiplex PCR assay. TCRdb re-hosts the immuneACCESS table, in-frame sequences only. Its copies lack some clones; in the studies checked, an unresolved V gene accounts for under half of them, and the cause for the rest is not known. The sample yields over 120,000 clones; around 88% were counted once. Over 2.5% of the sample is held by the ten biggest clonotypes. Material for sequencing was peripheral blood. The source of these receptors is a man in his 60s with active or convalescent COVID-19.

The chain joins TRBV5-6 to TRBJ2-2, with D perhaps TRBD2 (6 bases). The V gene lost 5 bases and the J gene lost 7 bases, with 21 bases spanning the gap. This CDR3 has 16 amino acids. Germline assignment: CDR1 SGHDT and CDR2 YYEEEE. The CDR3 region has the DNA TGTGCCAGCAGGGATGGAGGGAGGATGATAGGCGGGGAGCTGTTTTTT. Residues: CASRDGGRMIGGELFF.

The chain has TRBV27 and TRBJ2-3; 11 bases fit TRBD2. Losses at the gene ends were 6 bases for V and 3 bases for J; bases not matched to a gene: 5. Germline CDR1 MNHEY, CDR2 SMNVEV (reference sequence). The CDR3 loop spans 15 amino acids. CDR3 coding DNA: TGTGCCAGCAGGGTAGCGGGAGGGCCAACAGATACGCAGTATTTT. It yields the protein CASRVAGGPTDTQYF.

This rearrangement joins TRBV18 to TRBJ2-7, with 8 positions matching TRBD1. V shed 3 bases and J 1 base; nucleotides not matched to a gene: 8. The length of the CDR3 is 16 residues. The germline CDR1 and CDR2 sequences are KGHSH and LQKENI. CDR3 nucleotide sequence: TGTGCCAGCTCACCGGGGCCACGGACAGGGTCCTACGAGCAGTACTTC. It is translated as CASSPGPRTGSYEQYF.

The chain's CDR3 is CASSRQLAGATDTQYF. The CDR3 nucleotides read TGTGCCAGTAGTCGACAACTAGCGGGGGCCACAGATACGCAGTATTTT. The rearrangement joins TRBV19 to TRBJ2-3, with 11 bases identical to TRBD2. V lost 5 bases, J lost 2 bases, and 6 bases stayed unmatched. The CDR3 length is 16 residues. Germline CDR1 is LNHDA and CDR2 is SQIVND (reference sequence).

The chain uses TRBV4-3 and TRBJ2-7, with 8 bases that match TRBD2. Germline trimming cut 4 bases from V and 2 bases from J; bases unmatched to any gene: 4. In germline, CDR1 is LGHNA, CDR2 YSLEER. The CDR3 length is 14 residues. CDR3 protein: CASSPREGPYEQYF. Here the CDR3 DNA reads TGCGCCAGCAGCCCCCGGGAGGGCCCCTACGAGCAGTACTTC.